This paragraph reports one T cell receptor beta chain. What it binds is unknown. PCR employed 60 Vbeta and 13 Jbeta primers. Libraries were prepared by immunoSEQ multiplex PCR; TCRdb keeps only in-frame clonotypes and omits some of them. This sample has roughly 130,000 clones, with around three quarters found just once. The sample is drawn from a study of cytomegalovirus exposure and HLA in healthy donors. Findings and limits, study-wide: Analyzed later, association rates of TCRs varied across HLA loci, with DRB1 most and HLA-C fewest. Accurate predictions that matched the HLA-A and HLA-B alleles of most subjects were reportedly made from TCR beta sequences.

Germline CDR1 reads MDHEN; CDR2 reads SYDVKM. This CDR3 has 15 residues. Trimming removed 1 base from V and 3 bases from J, with 10 bases in between. This rearrangement joins TRBV28 to TRBJ1-5; a weak D match, TRBD1 (6 bases). The source of this sequence is a woman in her forties or fifties in good health and CMV-seronegative. The sequenced sample consisted of PBMCs. DNA for the CDR3: TGTGCCAGCAGTTTATTGCGGGGGCACAATCAGCCCCAGCATTTT. Amino acids: CASSLLRGHNQPQHF.